A single sample gave rise to the 22 T cell receptor beta chains below, sequenced in a study of identifying expanded T cells in peripheral blood. The data were produced by immunoSEQ multiplex PCR, yet TCRdb's version contains in-frame clones alone and is incomplete. The sample lists some 65,000 clones, over 75% occurring once. Sequenced input: blood. The receptor source for this set is a person aged 18 to 75 in good health.

Within the sample, this clone is medium-sized (0.01 to 0.1%). The V gene is TRBV2, the J gene TRBJ2-5; no reliable D call. Trimming removed 8 bases from V and 6 bases from J, with 10 bases in between. Per germline, CDR1 SNHLY and CDR2 FYNNEI. CDR3 length equals 11 residues. The CDR3 is CASAGWQTQYF. As DNA, the CDR3 is TGTGCCAGCGCAGGTTGGCAGACCCAGTACTTC.

V is TRBV6-5 and J is TRBJ1-2; D not resolved. The CDR3 is 12 residues long. The V end was cut by 6 bases, the J end by 7 bases, with 12 bases between. Per germline, CDR1 MNHEY and CDR2 SVGAGI. CDR3 DNA: TGTGCCAGCAGCACGAGGGCCCGTGGCTACACCTTC. Residues: CASSTRARGYTF.

The chain recombines TRBV19 with TRBJ2-3; D is perhaps TRBD2 (8 bases). Trimming took off 10 bases at V and 5 bases at J, with 22 bases between the two ends. Germline lookup yields CDR1 LNHDA and CDR2 SQIVND (reference sequence). CDR3 size: 15 residues. Here the CDR3 DNA reads TGTGCCACAGGGGGGAAGCTAGCGGGTGGAGATACGCAGTATTTT. This gives the protein CATGGKLAGGDTQYF.

As DNA, the CDR3 is TGTGCCAGCAGGTCATGGGAAGGTGGTGAGCAGTTCTTC. Translated: CASRSWEGGEQFF. The chain employs TRBV5-5 and TRBJ2-1; D gene unclear. V was clipped by 5 bases and J by 9 bases, with 15 bases between them. CDR3 size: 13 residues. Germline values: CDR1 SGHKS, CDR2 YYEKEE (reference sequence).

The V gene is TRBV18, the J gene TRBJ1-3, with a tentative D call TRBD1 (5 bases). This CDR3 comprises 16 residues. V was trimmed by 0 bases and J by 1 base, leaving 10 bases between them. Germline-derived CDR1 and CDR2 are KGHSH and LQKENI. This CDR3 reads CASSPPAGGSGNTIYF. CDR3 bases: TGTGCCAGCTCACCACCCGCCGGGGGTTCTGGAAACACCATATATTTT.

The CDR3 DNA follows: TGTGCCAGCAGCTTAGGCACAGGACGCTCTGGAAACACCATATATTTT. Protein product: CASSLGTGRSGNTIYF. This rearrangement joins TRBV7-6 to TRBJ1-3, with D perhaps matching TRBD1 (5 bases). Looked up from germline, CDR1 is SGHVS and CDR2 is FNYEAQ. V lost 1 base and J 0 bases, leaving 10 bases between the germline ends. The CDR3 covers 16 residues.

This clone was observed a handful of times. The V and J genes are TRBV6-1 and TRBJ2-1, with 9 bases matching TRBD1. J lost 4 bases, V lost 6 bases, and 7 bases had no gene match. From germline, CDR1 is MNHNS and CDR2 SASEGT. This CDR3 has 15 residues. CDR3 nucleotides: TGTGCCAGCAGATCCGGGACAGGGTTTTACAATGAGCAGTTCTTC. The encoded protein is CASRSGTGFYNEQFF.

This clone has just a few counts. The V gene is TRBV4-1, the J gene TRBJ2-7; tentative D call: TRBD2 (6 bases). The ends were cut back, 0 bases at V and 0 bases at J, with 12 bases in the middle. CDR3 length: 16 amino acids. Germline lookup yields CDR1 MGHRA and CDR2 YSYEKL. The CDR3 DNA reads TGCGCCAGCAGCCAAGATGAGATAGCGGTCTCCTACGAGCAGTACTTC. This encodes CASSQDEIAVSYEQYF.

This clone was counted only a few times. The CDR3 bases are TGCGCCAGCAGGGCCGGGATCAGGGTTGATGGCTACACCTTC. Its translation is CASRAGIRVDGYTF. The chain is built from TRBV10-1 and TRBJ1-2; D possibly corresponds to TRBD1 (5 bases). The CDR3 is 14 amino acids. Germline V gene sequence: CDR1 WNHNN, CDR2 SYGVQD (reference sequence). V lost 6 bases, J lost 6 bases, and 17 bases lay in between.

The rearrangement links TRBV18 to TRBJ1-4, with TRBD1 matching 7 bases. V shed 2 bases, J shed 2 bases, and the junction held 2 bases outside the gene matches. This CDR3 region has 15 residues. The germline V gene encodes CDR1 KGHSH and CDR2 LQKENI. CDR3 nucleotide sequence: TGTGCCAGCTCACCAAGAGGGGGCACTAATGAAAAACTGTTTTTT. It translates to CASSPRGGTNEKLFF.

The gene calls are TRBV18 and TRBJ2-5; 9 nucleotides match TRBD1. Germline V gene sequence: CDR1 KGHSH, CDR2 LQKENI. Trimming removed 5 bases from V and 5 bases from J; junction bases left unmatched: 3. This CDR3 comprises 13 residues. CDR3 in amino acids: CASSEGQGETQYF. In DNA, the CDR3 is TGTGCCAGCTCAGAGGGACAGGGCGAGACCCAGTACTTC.

This clone appeared once. V gene TRBV30 combines with J gene TRBJ1-2; 8 bases map to TRBD1. The V gene end was trimmed by 0 bases and the J gene end by 8 bases; junction bases not matched to a gene: 5. The CDR3 is 13 amino acids. CDR1 GTSNPN and CDR2 SVGIG come from the germline V gene (reference sequence). The CDR3 nucleotides read TGTGCCTGGAGTGTTGGACAGGGAGGAGGCTACACCTTC. Translated: CAWSVGQGGGYTF.

The chain recombines TRBV21-1 with TRBJ2-5; TRBD2, as called in the table, went unchecked against the DNA. TRBV21-1 is designated a pseudogene. CDR3 length: 15 amino acids. The CDR3 here is CASSRAGGGEETQYF. CDR3 DNA sequence: TGTGCCAGCAGCAGAGCGGGAGGTGGGGAAGAGACCCAGTACTTC.

The sample holds a few counts of this clone. DNA for the CDR3: TGCGCCAGCAGCTTGGTAAGGGGCGGGGGTGAGCAGTTCTTC. This encodes CASSLVRGGGEQFF. The rearrangement uses TRBV5-1 and TRBJ2-1, with 7 bases that match TRBD2. This CDR3 spans 14 amino acids. The ends lost 0 bases at V and 9 bases at J; junction bases unmatched: 6. CDR1 is SGHRS, CDR2 YFSETQ, per germline.

This clone has just one count. J is TRBJ1-2 and V is TRBV6-1; D not resolved. Germline V gene sequence: CDR1 MNHNS, CDR2 SASEGT. Trimming took 6 bases from V and 7 from J, leaving 18 bases between them. The CDR3 sequence is 14 residues long. The CDR3 DNA reads as TGTGCCAGCAGCCCCCTTTCCCTTGGATCTGGCTACACCTTC. Translating gives CASSPLSLGSGYTF.

The chain is built from TRBV2 and TRBJ2-1; TRBD1 is a possible D gene (5 bases). In germline, CDR1 is SNHLY, CDR2 FYNNEI. CDR3 length: 14 residues. Trimming cost V 8 bases and J 6 bases, with 17 bases left between them. The CDR3 spells CASEDTKGFNEQFF. The CDR3 coding sequence is TGTGCCAGCGAGGACACTAAGGGGTTCAATGAGCAGTTCTTC. The complete variable domain, with remaining parts taken from reference TRBV2 and TRBJ2-1, reads EPEVTQTPSHQVTQMGQEVILRCVPISNHLYFYWYRQILGQKVEFLVSFYNNEISEKSEIFDDQFSVERPDGSNFTLKIRSTKLEDSAMYFCASEDTKGFNEQFFGPGTRLTVL.

V is TRBV10-2 and J is TRBJ1-1, with unresolved D. The CDR3 covers 13 residues. V lost 7 bases and J 2 bases, leaving 11 bases between the germline ends. The germline V gene encodes CDR1 WSHSY and CDR2 SAAADI. CDR3 DNA: TGCGCCAGCACTAGCAAACGCAACACTGAAGCTTTCTTT. Its protein is CASTSKRNTEAFF.

The chain employs TRBV4-1 and TRBJ2-2; D is undetermined. The CDR3 is 19 amino acids. The V gene's germline CDR1 is MGHRA and CDR2 YSYEKL. Trimming cost V 3 bases and J 0 bases, with 20 bases left between them. CDR3 in amino acids: CASSQETNRVGPNTGELFF. The CDR3 DNA reads as TGCGCCAGCAGCCAGGAAACAAACAGAGTAGGTCCGAACACCGGGGAGCTGTTTTTT.

The chain joins TRBV10-3 to TRBJ2-3; TRBD2 matches at 12 bases. The CDR3 loop spans 17 amino acids. Germline loops: CDR1 ENHRY, CDR2 SYGVKD. V lost 6 bases, J lost 0 bases, and 7 bases stayed unmatched. In DNA form, the CDR3 reads TGTGCCATCAGCCAACTAGCGGGAGGTGCTAGCACAGATACGCAGTATTTT. Translating gives CAISQLAGGASTDTQYF.

The chain is built from TRBV4-2 and TRBJ1-5; 8 nucleotides agree with TRBD1. This CDR3 has 15 residues. V was clipped by 0 bases and J by 7 bases; unmatched bases: 5. Germline assignment: CDR1 LGHNA and CDR2 YNFKEQ. The CDR3 is CASSQDWQGAQPQHF. CDR3 bases: TGTGCCAGCAGCCAAGACTGGCAGGGGGCCCAGCCCCAGCATTTT.

This clone appeared once. The chain is built from TRBV4-1 and TRBJ2-2; tentatively, D is TRBD1 or TRBD2 (6 bases each). The CDR3 sequence is 15 residues long. Germline assignment: CDR1 MGHRA and CDR2 YSYEKL. The V gene lost 4 bases and the J gene lost 5 bases, with 14 bases spanning the gap. DNA of the CDR3: TGCGCCAGCAGCCCCTTGGGGGGCTATACCGGGGAGCTGTTTTTT. Amino acids: CASSPLGGYTGELFF.

The chain is built from TRBV5-6 and TRBJ2-2, with D unresolved. V shed 0 bases and J shed 1 base, with 4 bases lying between them. Germline V gives CDR1 SGHDT, CDR2 YYEEEE. The CDR3 length is 14 residues. This CDR3 is CASSLVRNTGELFF. The CDR3 coding sequence is TGTGCCAGCAGCTTGGTTCGGAACACCGGGGAGCTGTTTTTT.